At least ten counts were recorded for the clone carrying this TCR beta chain. Its antigen is undetermined. In germline, CDR1 is SGHVS, CDR2 FQNEAQ. Trimming removed 1 base from V and 11 bases from J, with 15 bases in between. The CDR3 has 14 residues. The data belong to a study of neurological immune-mediated disorders. A single run covered 15-18 subjects with over 200 million TCR-beta sequences. TCRdb itself ran the 5' RACE reads through MiXCR, one entry per CDR3 protein. The table shows about 53,000 distinct CDR3 sequences, with 16% occurring only once. Study-wide results and limits: There were no CDR3 amino acid sequences shared by expanded clones across subjects, a result suggesting private repertoires in all groups.

The sample comprised PBMCs. This chain links TRBV7-8 with TRBJ1-5, with D hard to call. The sequence derives from a man aged 60 to 69 in good health. The chain's CDR3 is CASSLEGSLAAQHF. DNA of the CDR3: TGTGCCAGCAGCTTAGAGGGCAGCCTCGCGGCCCAGCATTTT.